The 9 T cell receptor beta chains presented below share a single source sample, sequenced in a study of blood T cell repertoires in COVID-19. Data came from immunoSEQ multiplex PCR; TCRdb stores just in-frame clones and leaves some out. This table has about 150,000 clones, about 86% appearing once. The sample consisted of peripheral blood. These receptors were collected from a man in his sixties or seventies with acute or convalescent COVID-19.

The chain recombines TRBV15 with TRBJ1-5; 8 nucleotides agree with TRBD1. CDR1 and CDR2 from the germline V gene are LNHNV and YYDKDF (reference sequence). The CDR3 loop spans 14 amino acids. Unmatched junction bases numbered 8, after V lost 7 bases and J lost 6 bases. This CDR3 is CATKRTGRSQPQHF. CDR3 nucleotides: TGTGCCACCAAAAGGACAGGGAGGAGTCAGCCCCAGCATTTT. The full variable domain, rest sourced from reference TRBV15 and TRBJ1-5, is DAMVIQNPRYQVTQFGKPVTLSCSQTLNHNVMYWYQQKSSQAPKLLFHYYDKDFNNEADTPDNFQSRRPNTSFCFLDIRSPGLGDTAMYLCATKRTGRSQPQHFGDGTRLSIL.

The CDR3 bases are TGTGCCAGAAGTCTTTCCCTCTTGGGACAGGGGAACACCGGGGAGCTGTTTTTT. Translated: CARSLSLLGQGNTGELFF. The rearrangement joins TRBV28 to TRBJ2-2; 9 bases agree with TRBD1. CDR3 length equals 18 residues. J was trimmed by 1 base and V by 9 bases; bases with no gene match: 15. Germline assignment: CDR1 MDHEN and CDR2 SYDVKM.

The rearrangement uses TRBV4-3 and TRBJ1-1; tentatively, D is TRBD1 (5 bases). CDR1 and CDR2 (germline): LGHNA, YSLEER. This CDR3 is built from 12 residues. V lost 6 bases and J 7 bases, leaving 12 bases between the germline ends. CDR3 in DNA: TGCGCCAGCAGTGGGACGGGGGGTGAAGCTTTCTTT. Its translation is CASSGTGGEAFF.

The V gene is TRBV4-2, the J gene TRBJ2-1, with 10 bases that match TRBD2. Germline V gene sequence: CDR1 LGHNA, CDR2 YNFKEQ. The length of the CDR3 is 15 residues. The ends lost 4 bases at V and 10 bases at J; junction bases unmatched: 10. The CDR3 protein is CASSLGLAGVREQFF. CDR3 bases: TGTGCCAGCAGCCTCGGGCTAGCGGGAGTACGGGAGCAGTTCTTC.

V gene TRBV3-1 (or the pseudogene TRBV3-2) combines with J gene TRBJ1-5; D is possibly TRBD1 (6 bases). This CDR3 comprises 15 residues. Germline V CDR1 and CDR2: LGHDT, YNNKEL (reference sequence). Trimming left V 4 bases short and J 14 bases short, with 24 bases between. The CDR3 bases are TGTGCCAGCAGCCGAACCGGGACACGGTTAAGCCGTGAGCATTTT. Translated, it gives CASSRTGTRLSREHF.

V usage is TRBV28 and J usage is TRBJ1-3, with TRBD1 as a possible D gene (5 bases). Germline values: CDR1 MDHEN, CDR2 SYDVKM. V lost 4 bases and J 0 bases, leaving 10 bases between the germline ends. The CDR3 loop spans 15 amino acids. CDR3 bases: TGTGCCAGCAGTTCCCCGACAGTCTCTGGAAACACCATATATTTT. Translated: CASSSPTVSGNTIYF.

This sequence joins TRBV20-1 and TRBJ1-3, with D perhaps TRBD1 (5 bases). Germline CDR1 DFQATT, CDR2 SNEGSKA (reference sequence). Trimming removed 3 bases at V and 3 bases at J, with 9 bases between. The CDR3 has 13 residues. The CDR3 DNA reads TGCAGTGCTAGTATAGGGGTTGGAAACACCATATATTTT. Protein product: CSASIGVGNTIYF.

This chain's CDR3 is CASSPHPAVYEQFF. The CDR3 nucleotides read TGTGCCAGCAGCCCTCACCCCGCGGTATATGAGCAGTTCTTC. The gene calls are TRBV7-2 and TRBJ2-1, with no clear D. Trimming stripped 5 bases from V and 8 bases from J, with 16 bases between. The CDR3 totals 14 residues. From germline, CDR1 is SGHTA and CDR2 FQGNSA.

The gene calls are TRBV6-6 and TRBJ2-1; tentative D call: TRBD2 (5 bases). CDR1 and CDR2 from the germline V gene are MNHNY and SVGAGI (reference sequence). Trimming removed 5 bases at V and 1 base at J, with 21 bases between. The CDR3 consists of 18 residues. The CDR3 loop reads CASSRQPTITRSYNEQFF. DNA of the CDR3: TGTGCCAGCAGTCGACAACCGACGATTACTAGATCCTACAATGAGCAGTTCTTC.